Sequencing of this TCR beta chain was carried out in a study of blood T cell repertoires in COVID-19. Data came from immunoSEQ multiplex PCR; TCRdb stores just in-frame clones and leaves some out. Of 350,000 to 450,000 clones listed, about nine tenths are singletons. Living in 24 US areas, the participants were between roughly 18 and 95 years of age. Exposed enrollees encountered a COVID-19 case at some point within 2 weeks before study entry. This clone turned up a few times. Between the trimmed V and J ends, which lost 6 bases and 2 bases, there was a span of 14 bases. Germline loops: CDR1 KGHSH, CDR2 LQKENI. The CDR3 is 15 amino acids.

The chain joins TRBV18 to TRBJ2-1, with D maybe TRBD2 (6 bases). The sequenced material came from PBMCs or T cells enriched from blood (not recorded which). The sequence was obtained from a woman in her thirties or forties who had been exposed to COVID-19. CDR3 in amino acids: CASSLTRRAYNEQFF. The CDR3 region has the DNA TGTGCCAGCTCGCTGACTAGGAGGGCCTACAATGAGCAGTTCTTC. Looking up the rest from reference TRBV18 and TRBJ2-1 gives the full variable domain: NAGVMQNPRHLVRRRGQEARLRCSPMKGHSHVYWYRQLPEEGLKFMVYLQKENIIDESGMPKERFSAEFPKEGPSILRIQQVVRGDSAAYFCASSLTRRAYNEQFFGPGTRLTVL.